This passage covers 23 T cell receptor beta chains from one sample sequenced in a study of PD-1 blockade in classical Hodgkin lymphoma. The method was immunoSEQ multiplex PCR; TCRdb's version includes in-frame clones alone and lacks a portion of them. The repertoire holds approximately 99,000 clones, with 80% to 90% as singletons. No patient escaped relapse after autologous stem cell transplantation, and brentuximab vedotin exposure varied. The input for sequencing was peripheral blood mononuclear cells (PBMCs), taken before the second cycle of nivolumab. The receptors shown here come from a human donor with classical Hodgkin lymphoma.

There are a few counts of this clone. The chain employs TRBV6-5 and TRBJ1-5; D uncertain. V was pared by 5 bases and J by 6 bases, with 11 bases between. This CDR3 spans 13 amino acids. CDR1 is MNHEY, CDR2 SVGAGI, per germline. CDR3 residues: CASSPQVGQPQHF. The CDR3 nucleotides are TGTGCCAGCAGTCCCCAAGTTGGTCAGCCCCAGCATTTT.

V and J are TRBV12-5 and TRBJ2-3; unclear D gene. Germline V gene sequence: CDR1 LGHNT, CDR2 FRNRAP. V lost 3 bases, J lost 3 bases, and 13 bases lay in between. CDR3 length: 15 amino acids. This CDR3 is CASGLIETITDTQYF. The CDR3 nucleotides are TGTGCTAGTGGTTTAATAGAGACCATAACAGATACGCAGTATTTT.

This clone was detected once. The chain has TRBV23-1 and TRBJ2-1; D may be TRBD2 (5 bases). TRBV23-1 is assigned to the ORF class and has an uncertain function. V shed 3 bases and J shed 3 bases, with 12 bases lying between them. The CDR3 has 15 residues. This CDR3 reads CASSHRRPLYNEQFF. Here the CDR3 DNA reads TGCGCCAGCAGTCATCGGAGGCCCCTCTACAATGAGCAGTTCTTC.

J is TRBJ2-5 and V is TRBV2; 10 bases map to TRBD2. CDR1 and CDR2 (germline): SNHLY, FYNNEI. This CDR3 region has 18 residues. After removal of 1 base from V and 5 bases from J, the junction contained 13 bases not matched to a gene. CDR3 region: CASSEGRVSGRRGETQYF. CDR3 DNA sequence: TGTGCCAGCAGTGAAGGTAGGGTTAGCGGGAGGAGGGGGGAGACCCAGTACTTC.

The rearrangement uses TRBV6-5 and TRBJ2-3; D remains unclear. Germline V lookup: CDR1 MNHEY, CDR2 SVGAGI. This CDR3 is 15 amino acids long. With 10 bases removed from V and 1 base from J, the gap between germline ends came to 18 bases. The CDR3 sequence: CAILPRRLGTDTQYF. CDR3 in DNA: TGTGCCATCCTACCCCGGCGGCTAGGCACAGATACGCAGTATTTT.

J is TRBJ1-2 and V is TRBV2, with 8 bases identical to TRBD1. The trim removed 4 bases at V and 7 bases at J, leaving 5 bases unmatched. Germline CDR1 SNHLY, CDR2 FYNNEI. This CDR3 contains 13 residues. The CDR3 is CASSAQTGGGYTF. The CDR3 nucleotides are TGTGCCAGCAGTGCGCAAACAGGGGGTGGCTACACCTTC.

This clone was found once. The genes are TRBV10-1 and TRBJ2-1; TRBD2 matches at 7 bases. Trimming took 0 bases from V and 10 from J; bases not matched to a gene: 12. Germline V gives CDR1 WNHNN, CDR2 SYGVQD (reference sequence). The CDR3 sequence is 16 residues long. In DNA, the CDR3 is TGCGCCAGCAGTGAGTCGGGAGATAGGGGAGGGAACGAGCAGTTCTTC. Its protein is CASSESGDRGGNEQFF.

The chain has TRBV6-4 and TRBJ1-2; 7 bases agree with TRBD1. Germline V CDR1 and CDR2: MRHNA, SNTAGT. The J segment lost 2 bases and the V segment lost 4 bases, leaving 10 bases of the junction unmatched. The CDR3 contains 16 residues. The CDR3 nucleotides read TGTGCCAGCAGTGCCTCGGGCCGACAGGGCAACTATGGCTACACCTTC. This translates into CASSASGRQGNYGYTF.

The rearrangement joins TRBV27 to TRBJ1-5; perhaps TRBD1 as D (5 bases). The CDR3 length is 13 residues. Trimming removed 6 bases from V and 3 bases from J, with 9 bases in between. The germline gives CDR1 MNHEY, CDR2 SMNVEV (reference sequence). The CDR3 nucleotides read TGTGCCAGCAGCCGACAGTACAATCAGCCCCAGCATTTT. This codes for CASSRQYNQPQHF.

The chain employs TRBV30 and TRBJ2-2; unclear D gene. CDR1 GTSNPN and CDR2 SVGIG come from the germline V gene (reference sequence). V was pared by 0 bases and J by 5 bases, with 7 bases between. CDR3 size: 13 residues. Here the CDR3 reads CAWSVLITGELFF. The CDR3 region has the DNA TGTGCCTGGAGTGTACTAATAACCGGGGAGCTGTTTTTT.

V usage is TRBV6-6 and J usage is TRBJ1-3; no definite D call. In germline, CDR1 is MNHNY, CDR2 SVGAGI (reference sequence). This CDR3 has 14 amino acids. V was trimmed by 4 bases and J by 0 bases, leaving 7 bases between them. The CDR3 DNA reads TGTGCCAGCAGTTCGGGCAGCTCTGGAAACACCATATATTTT. This codes for CASSSGSSGNTIYF.

The V call is TRBV6-5, the J call TRBJ2-1, with D possibly TRBD1 on 5 matching bases. CDR3 length: 13 amino acids. Germline CDR1 and CDR2: MNHEY and SVGAGI. Trimming removed 4 bases at V and 6 bases at J, with 10 bases between. The CDR3 DNA reads as TGTGCCAGCAGTTTGACAGAGCGCAATGAGCAGTTCTTC. It is translated as CASSLTERNEQFF.

V and J are TRBV19 and TRBJ1-5; D gene ambiguous. Trimming removed 3 bases at V and 8 bases at J, with 11 bases between. Per the germline V gene, CDR1 is LNHDA and CDR2 is SQIVND (reference sequence). The CDR3 is 13 residues long. CDR3 DNA: TGTGCCAGTAGTATGCGGAGCGCGGAGCCCCAGCATTTT. Its protein product is CASSMRSAEPQHF.

V and J are TRBV7-6 and TRBJ2-1, with no clear D. CDR1 and CDR2 (germline): SGHVS, FNYEAQ. Trimming removed 2 bases at V and 7 bases at J, with 9 bases between. The CDR3 runs to 13 residues. The CDR3 loop is CASSLNPGNEQFF. The CDR3 coding sequence is TGTGCCAGCAGCTTAAATCCTGGGAATGAGCAGTTCTTC.

The J gene is TRBJ1-5, the V gene TRBV10-3; D not resolved. V was trimmed by 9 bases and J by 6 bases, leaving 15 bases between them. CDR3 size: 13 residues. CDR1 is ENHRY and CDR2 is SYGVKD in the germline V gene. CDR3 sequence: CAISDQPGQPQHF. The CDR3 DNA reads as TGTGCCATATCCGACCAACCGGGTCAGCCCCAGCATTTT.

The V call is TRBV7-8, the J call TRBJ2-1, with D perhaps given as TRBD1 or TRBD2 (5 bases each). Trimming shortened V by 7 bases and J by 8 bases, and 24 bases separated the two germline ends. This CDR3 spans 16 amino acids. Germline CDR1 and CDR2: SGHVS and FQNEAQ. DNA for the CDR3: TGTGCCAGCAAAACAACCGGGACCCAACGATGGGATGAGCAGTTCTTC. It yields the protein CASKTTGTQRWDEQFF.

This clone has only one observation. The chain has TRBV27 and TRBJ1-2; TRBD1 aligns across 7 bases. Looked up from germline, CDR1 is MNHEY and CDR2 is SMNVEV (reference sequence). The CDR3 runs to 15 residues. Trimming removed 6 bases from V and 8 bases from J; junction bases left unmatched: 15. This CDR3 reads CASSPGSTGVRGYTF. The DNA of the CDR3 is TGTGCCAGCAGCCCGGGTTCCACAGGGGTGAGGGGCTACACCTTC.

This sequence joins TRBV5-1 and TRBJ1-2; a weak D match, TRBD1 (5 bases). Trimming stripped 4 bases from V and 3 bases from J, with 16 bases between. The CDR3 sequence is 15 residues long. Germline CDR1 is SGHRS and CDR2 is YFSETQ. This CDR3 reads CASSLGTQGYYGYTF. CDR3 nucleotides: TGCGCCAGCAGCCTCGGGACTCAGGGCTACTATGGCTACACCTTC.

The CDR3 loop is CSAVPPSETQYF. In nucleotides, the CDR3 is TGCAGCGCCGTACCCCCCTCAGAGACCCAGTACTTC. The rearrangement links TRBV29-1 to TRBJ2-5; D not resolved. V lost 7 bases and J 4 bases, leaving 13 bases between the germline ends. In germline, CDR1 is SQVTM, CDR2 ANQGSEA. CDR3 size: 12 residues.

The chain employs TRBV6-6 and TRBJ2-7, with TRBD2 matching 7 bases. The CDR3 is made up of 13 amino acids. Germline trimming cut 2 bases from V and 5 bases from J; bases unmatched to any gene: 3. Germline assignment: CDR1 MNHNY and CDR2 SVGAGI (reference sequence). CDR3 nucleotides: TGTGCCAGCAGTTACCGGGGGGACCACGAGCAGTACTTC. It yields the protein CASSYRGDHEQYF.

This clone turned up a few times. This chain connects TRBV19 to TRBJ1-5; D gene uncertain. Germline CDR1 reads LNHDA; CDR2 reads SQIVND (reference sequence). Between the trimmed V and J ends, which lost 3 bases and 5 bases, there was a span of 11 bases. There are 14 residues in the CDR3. The CDR3 reads CASSIVGMDQPQHF. DNA for the CDR3: TGTGCCAGTAGTATTGTTGGGATGGATCAGCCCCAGCATTTT.

The genes are TRBV19 and TRBJ1-5; 8 bases line up with TRBD1. CDR1 and CDR2 from the germline V gene are LNHDA and SQIVND (reference sequence). Trimming removed 2 bases from V and 7 bases from J; junction bases left unmatched: 7. The CDR3 runs to 15 residues. This CDR3 is CASSIRQGFGQPQHF. Here the CDR3 DNA reads TGTGCCAGTAGTATAAGACAGGGGTTTGGGCAGCCCCAGCATTTT.

The DNA of the CDR3 is TGTGCCAGCAGCTTCCTGACAAGCTCTGGAAACACCATATATTTT. It yields the protein CASSFLTSSGNTIYF. The chain uses TRBV7-2 and TRBJ1-3, with D unresolved. The CDR3 length is 15 residues. Germline values: CDR1 SGHTA, CDR2 FQGNSA. V lost 3 bases, J lost 0 bases, and 9 bases lay in between.